Listed here is a single TCR beta chain. This clonotype has only a few counts. Which antigen it targets is not known. Base qualities are not at hand, and no much larger clone is one base apart. This sample was included in a study of identical twins (dated by TCRdb to the mid-2010s). Background on the whole study: To test whether fetal clonotypes persist, the study used deep sequencing on TCR alpha and beta repertoires from monozygotic twins, unrelated adults of various ages, and cord blood. To rule out contamination, the twin experiments were replicated at different times with different library preparation protocols.

The protocol used for the library was 5' RACE. Sequencing took place on an Illumina HiSeq 2000. A universal primer binding site was added through template switching, and the final cDNA carried a unique molecular identifier so that TCR cDNA molecules could be counted accurately. Specific primers in the conserved constant-segment region were used to synthesize first-strand cDNA for the TCR alpha and beta chains. To control for contamination, each cDNA library was double barcoded with a SMART-Mk sample barcode plus Illumina barcodes. TruSeq adapter sequences along with Illumina sample barcodes were introduced in two successive PCR steps. The Illumina HiSeq platform was used with custom primers to sequence TCR alpha and beta cDNA libraries. The published analysis was carried out like this. Raw reads were processed with MiGEC to extract unique molecular identifiers, and MiXCR was used to determine CDR3 positions. For each individual, recombination models were inferred using an EM algorithm with the repgenHMM and IGoR tools. The analysis of shared clonotypes was done with the tcR package in R, with sharing normalized by the product of cloneset sizes. To study raw recombination without the effects of thymic and clonal selection, out-of-frame nonproductive sequences were analyzed. TCRdb handled the public reads itself, with Q25 trimming in fastp and clone calling in MiXCR, and kept productive beta chains. A single entry per CDR3 protein holds the most common genes and DNA from its merged rows. TCRdb, not the original authors, processed these V and J calls. The sample table holds around 960,000 distinct CDR3 sequences, of which about 12% were seen once. The ten top clones hold 1.5% to 2% of the sample.

Every donor in the study was a healthy Caucasian. Three pairs of female monozygotic twins, all aged roughly 18 to 30 years, made up the twin cohort. Peripheral blood mononuclear cells were the source from which RNA for the TCR libraries was isolated. Per the germline V gene, SGHTA is the CDR1 and FQGNSA is the CDR2. The CDR3 has 14 amino acids, counting the end cysteine and phenylalanine. CDR3 DNA only is kept here, 42 bases in frame from base 1. Cut back by 1 base and 7 bases, the V and J ends lie 11 bases apart. Broader findings and caveats from the paper: Conclusions relied on cross-sectional statistical analysis, since the same donors could not be followed over many years. Fewer insertions were carried by abundant cord blood beta clonotypes, a similar but weaker trend appeared in young adult naive repertoires, and no such trend appeared in memory repertoires. Zero-insertion analyses could be partly confounded by invariant T cells such as MAIT and iNKT, although diverse VJ usage argued against such confounding for most clonotypes. Compared with coincidental sharing between unrelated individuals, out-of-frame TCR alpha sequences shared between twins showed an excess of sequences with low generation probability. Excess twin sharing in beta out-of-frame sequences was weaker because fewer shared sequences lowered the signal-to-noise ratio. Out-of-frame TCR alpha sharing in monozygotic twins was systematically underestimated by recombination models, whereas sharing between unrelated individuals was in agreement with the recombination models.

This sample also appeared in a second study, on yellow fever vaccine responses in identical twins. The second study also describes: According to the authors, in identical twins the way T cells responded to vaccination appeared partly convergent and partly personalized. In the study, vaccine-responding T cell clones were precisely tracked in identical twins.

The clonotype originates from a woman under 30 in good health. The sample comprised PBMCs. This chain joins TRBV7-2 to TRBJ2-4; TRBD1 is a possible D gene, resting on 5 matching bases. This receptor has the CDR3 CASSLDPRANIQYF. The nucleotide sequence is TGTGCCAGCAGCTTAGACCCCAGGGCGAACATTCAGTACTTC.